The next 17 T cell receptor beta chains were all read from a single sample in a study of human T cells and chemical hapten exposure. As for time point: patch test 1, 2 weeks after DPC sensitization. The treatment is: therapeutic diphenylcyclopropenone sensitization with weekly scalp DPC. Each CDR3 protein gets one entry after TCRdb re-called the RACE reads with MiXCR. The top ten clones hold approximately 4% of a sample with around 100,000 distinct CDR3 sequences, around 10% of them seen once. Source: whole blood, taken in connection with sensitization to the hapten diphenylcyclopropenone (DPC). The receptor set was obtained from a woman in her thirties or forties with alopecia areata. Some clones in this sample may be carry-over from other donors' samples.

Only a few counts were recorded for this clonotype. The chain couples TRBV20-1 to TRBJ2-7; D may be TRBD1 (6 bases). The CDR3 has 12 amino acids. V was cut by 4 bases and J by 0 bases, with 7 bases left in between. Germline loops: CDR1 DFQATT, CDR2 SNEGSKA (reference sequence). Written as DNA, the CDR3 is TGCAGTGCTAAACAGGGCTCCTACGAGCAGTACTTC. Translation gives CSAKQGSYEQYF.

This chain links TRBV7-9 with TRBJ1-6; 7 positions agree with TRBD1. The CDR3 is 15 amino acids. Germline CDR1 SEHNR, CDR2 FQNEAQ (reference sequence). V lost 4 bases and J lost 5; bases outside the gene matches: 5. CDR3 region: CASSSRQGDNSPLHF. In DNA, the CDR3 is TGTGCCAGCAGCTCCCGACAGGGAGATAATTCACCCCTCCACTTT. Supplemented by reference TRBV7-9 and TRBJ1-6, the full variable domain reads DTGVSQNPRHKITKRGQNVTFRCDPISEHNRLYWYRQTLGQGPEFLTYFQNEAQLEKSRLLSDRFSAERPKGSFSTLEIQRTEQGDSAMYLCASSSRQGDNSPLHFGNGTRLTVT.

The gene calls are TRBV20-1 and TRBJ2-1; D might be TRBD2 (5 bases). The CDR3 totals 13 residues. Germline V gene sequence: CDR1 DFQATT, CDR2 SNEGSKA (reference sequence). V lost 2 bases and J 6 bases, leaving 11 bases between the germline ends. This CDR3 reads CSARWTQSNEQFF. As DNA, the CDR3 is TGCAGTGCTAGATGGACTCAATCCAATGAGCAGTTCTTC.

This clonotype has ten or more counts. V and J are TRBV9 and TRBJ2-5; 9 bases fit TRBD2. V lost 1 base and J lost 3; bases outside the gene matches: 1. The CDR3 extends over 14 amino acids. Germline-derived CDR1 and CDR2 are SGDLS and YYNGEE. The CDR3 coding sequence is TGTGCCAGCAGCGTACTAGCGGGAAAAGAGACCCAGTACTTC. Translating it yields CASSVLAGKETQYF.

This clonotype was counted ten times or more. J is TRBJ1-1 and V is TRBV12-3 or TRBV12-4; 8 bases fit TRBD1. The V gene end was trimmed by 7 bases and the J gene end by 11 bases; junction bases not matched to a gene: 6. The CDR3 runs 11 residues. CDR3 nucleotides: TGTGCCAGCAATCACCAGGGGGCCGCTTTCTTT. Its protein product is CASNHQGAAFF.

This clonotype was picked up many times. Here the CDR3 DNA reads TGTGCCAGCTCACCACTACCCAGGGCAGGCTACGAGCAGTACTTC. Amino acids: CASSPLPRAGYEQYF. J is TRBJ2-7 and V is TRBV18, with D possibly being TRBD1 (5 bases). Per germline, CDR1 KGHSH and CDR2 LQKENI. Trimming removed 1 base from V and 3 bases from J, with 13 bases in between. The CDR3 sequence is 15 residues long.

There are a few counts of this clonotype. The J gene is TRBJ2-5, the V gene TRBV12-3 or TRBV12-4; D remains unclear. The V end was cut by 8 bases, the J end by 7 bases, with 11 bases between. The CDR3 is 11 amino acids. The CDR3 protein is CASGRSGTQYF. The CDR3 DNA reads TGTGCCAGCGGTCGGTCGGGGACCCAGTACTTC.

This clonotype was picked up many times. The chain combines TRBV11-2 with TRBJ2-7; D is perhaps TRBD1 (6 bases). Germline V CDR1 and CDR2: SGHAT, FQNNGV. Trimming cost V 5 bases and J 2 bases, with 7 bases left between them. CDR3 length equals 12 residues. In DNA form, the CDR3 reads TGTGCCAGCAGCCGACAGGCCTACGAGCAGTACTTC. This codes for CASSRQAYEQYF.

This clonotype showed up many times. CDR3 in DNA: TGCAGCCTACGTTCGAAGGGAAGCTCCTACGAGCAGTACTTC. This sequence encodes CSLRSKGSSYEQYF. The chain uses TRBV20-1 and TRBJ2-7; no clear D. Per the germline V gene, CDR1 is DFQATT and CDR2 is SNEGSKA (reference sequence). The CDR3 contains 14 residues.

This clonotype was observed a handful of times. The CDR3 nucleotides read TGTGCCAGCAGTTCCCGGACAGTGGGGGGCTACACCTTC. Protein: CASSSRTVGGYTF. The chain recombines TRBV6-6 with TRBJ1-2, with D possibly being TRBD1 (6 bases). The V end lost 4 bases, the J end lost 8 bases, and 14 bases lay between the germline ends. The CDR3 length is 13 residues. The V gene's germline CDR1 is MNHNY and CDR2 SVGAGI (reference sequence).

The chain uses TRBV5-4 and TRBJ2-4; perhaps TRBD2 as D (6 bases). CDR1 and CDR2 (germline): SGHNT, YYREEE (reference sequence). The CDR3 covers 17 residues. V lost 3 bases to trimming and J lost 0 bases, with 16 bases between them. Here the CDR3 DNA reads TGTGCCAGCAGCTCCCGGGACTCGATACTAGCCAAAAACATTCAGTACTTC. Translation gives CASSSRDSILAKNIQYF.

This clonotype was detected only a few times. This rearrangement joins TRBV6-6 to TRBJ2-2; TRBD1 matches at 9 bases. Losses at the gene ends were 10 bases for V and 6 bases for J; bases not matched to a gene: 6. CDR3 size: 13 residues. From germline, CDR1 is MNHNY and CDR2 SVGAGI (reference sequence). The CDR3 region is CATRDRESGELFF. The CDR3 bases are TGTGCCACCCGGGACAGGGAGTCCGGGGAGCTGTTTTTT.

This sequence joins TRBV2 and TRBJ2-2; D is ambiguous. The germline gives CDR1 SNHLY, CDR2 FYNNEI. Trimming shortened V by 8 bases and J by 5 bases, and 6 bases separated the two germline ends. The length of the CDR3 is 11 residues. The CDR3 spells CASVGTGELFF. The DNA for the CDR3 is TGTGCCAGCGTGGGGACCGGGGAGCTGTTTTTT.

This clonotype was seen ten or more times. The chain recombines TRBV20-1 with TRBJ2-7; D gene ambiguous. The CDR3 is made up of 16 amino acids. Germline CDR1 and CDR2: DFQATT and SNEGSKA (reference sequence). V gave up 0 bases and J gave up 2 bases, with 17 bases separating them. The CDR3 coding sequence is TGCAGTGCTAGAGATCGACGGCGGCTGGCAACCTACGAGCAGTACTTC. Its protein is CSARDRRRLATYEQYF.

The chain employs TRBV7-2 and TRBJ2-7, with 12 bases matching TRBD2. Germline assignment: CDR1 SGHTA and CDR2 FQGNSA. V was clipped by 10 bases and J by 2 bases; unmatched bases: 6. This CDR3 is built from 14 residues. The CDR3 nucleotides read TGTGCCACCAAACCTAGCGGGGGGGCCTACGAGCAGTACTTC. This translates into CATKPSGGAYEQYF.

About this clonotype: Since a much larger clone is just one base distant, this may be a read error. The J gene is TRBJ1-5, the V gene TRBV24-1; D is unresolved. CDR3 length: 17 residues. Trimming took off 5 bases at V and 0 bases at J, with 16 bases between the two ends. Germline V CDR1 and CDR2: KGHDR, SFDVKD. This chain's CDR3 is CATSGLTAQNSNQPQHF. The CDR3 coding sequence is TGTGCCACCAGTGGTCTAACAGCCCAAAATAGCAATCAGCCCCAGCATTTT.

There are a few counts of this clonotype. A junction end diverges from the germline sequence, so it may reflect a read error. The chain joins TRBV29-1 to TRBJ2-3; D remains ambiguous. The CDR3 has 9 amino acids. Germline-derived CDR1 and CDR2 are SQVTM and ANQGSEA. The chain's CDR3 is CSVPAPHSW. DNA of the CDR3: TGCAGCGTTCCGGCTCCTCACTCGTGG.